A single sample is the source of the 18 T cell receptor beta chains below, sequenced in a study of T cells after yellow fever vaccination. TCRdb ran MiXCR on the 5' RACE reads and lists one entry per CDR3 protein. The sample consists of roughly 160,000 distinct CDR3 sequences, 7% to 10% of them appearing once. Material: CD8+ T cells sorted from PBMCs, obtained 45 days after the yellow fever booster vaccination. The receptors were gathered from a man aged 18 to 29 who received the YFV17D yellow fever vaccine.

This clonotype was detected only a few times. This sequence joins TRBV4-3 and TRBJ2-1; D is possibly TRBD1 or TRBD2 (5 bases each). This CDR3 has 16 amino acids. Germline CDR1 reads LGHNA; CDR2 reads YSLEER. Trimming removed 3 bases at V and 4 bases at J, with 16 bases between. The DNA of the CDR3 is TGCGCCAGCAGCCAGTATACCGGGACCTCATACAATGAGCAGTTCTTC. This codes for CASSQYTGTSYNEQFF.

The chain recombines TRBV7-9 with TRBJ2-2; no firm D call. Germline CDR1 reads SEHNR; CDR2 reads FQNEAQ (reference sequence). CDR3 size: 12 residues. The germline V and J ends were trimmed by 4 bases and 5 bases, with 5 bases remaining between them. The CDR3 sequence is CASSSSTGELFF. The CDR3 region has the DNA TGTGCCAGCAGCTCTAGTACCGGGGAGCTGTTTTTT.

V is TRBV28 and J is TRBJ1-5; D gene unclear. The CDR3 loop spans 13 amino acids. Between the trimmed V and J ends, which lost 3 bases and 6 bases, there was a span of 9 bases. CDR1 and CDR2 from the germline V gene are MDHEN and SYDVKM. DNA for the CDR3: TGTGCCAGCAGTTTGATGGGGTCTCAGCCCCAGCATTTT. Encoded protein: CASSLMGSQPQHF.

The J gene is TRBJ2-7, the V gene TRBV5-1, with 8 bases lining up with TRBD2. Trimming removed 0 bases from V and 0 bases from J; junction bases left unmatched: 2. The germline V gene encodes CDR1 SGHRS and CDR2 YFSETQ. This CDR3 region has 15 residues. The CDR3 DNA reads TGCGCCAGCAGCTTGGCGCGGGGGGTCTCCTACGAGCAGTACTTC. This encodes CASSLARGVSYEQYF.

This clonotype was picked up a small number of times. The rearrangement joins TRBV6-5 to TRBJ1-1; D is unclear. V shed 7 bases and J shed 5 bases, with 14 bases lying between them. This CDR3 is built from 13 residues. Per germline, CDR1 MNHEY and CDR2 SVGAGI. The DNA of the CDR3 is TGTGCCAGCAACGAAGGGTGGCGAACTGAAGCTTTCTTT. It encodes CASNEGWRTEAFF.

This clonotype was counted between two and nine times. The chain joins TRBV7-2 to TRBJ1-5; TRBD1 matches 9 bases. CDR1 and CDR2 (germline): SGHTA, FQGNSA. Trimming took 5 bases from V and 0 from J; bases not matched to a gene: 17. The CDR3 has 20 amino acids. In DNA, the CDR3 is TGTGCCAGCAGCCAGTTATCCGGGACAGGGCCTTTCTATAGCAATCAGCCCCAGCATTTT. Protein: CASSQLSGTGPFYSNQPQHF.

The chain has TRBV7-6 and TRBJ1-1; a weak D match, TRBD1 (5 bases). V lost 5 bases and J lost 4, with 17 bases in between. The CDR3 extends over 15 amino acids. The germline gives CDR1 SGHVS, CDR2 FNYEAQ. CDR3 amino acids: CASSPGRGGTTEAFF. The CDR3, as DNA: TGTGCCAGCAGCCCCGGGCGGGGGGGGACCACTGAAGCTTTCTTT.

This clonotype was seen more than once but under ten times. The chain links TRBV7-8 to TRBJ1-4; 7 positions agree with TRBD1. The J segment lost 3 bases and the V segment lost 5 bases, leaving 6 bases of the junction unmatched. From germline, CDR1 is SGHVS and CDR2 FQNEAQ. The CDR3 is 15 amino acids. This chain's CDR3 is CASSPSGGANEKLFF. The CDR3 region has the DNA TGTGCCAGCAGCCCCTCAGGGGGAGCTAATGAAAAACTGTTTTTT.

This clonotype showed up many times. This sequence joins TRBV5-5 and TRBJ2-1; 14 nucleotides align to TRBD2. This CDR3 spans 15 amino acids. The junction had 4 bases not matched to a gene; V was cut back by 4 bases and J by 7 bases. Per germline, CDR1 SGHKS and CDR2 YYEKEE (reference sequence). The CDR3 is CASSPGTSGGNEQFF. The CDR3 DNA follows: TGTGCCAGCAGCCCCGGGACTAGCGGGGGAAATGAGCAGTTCTTC. The variable domain in full, with the rest retrieved from reference TRBV5-5 and TRBJ2-1, is DAGVTQSPTHLIKTRGQQVTLRCSPISGHKSVSWYQQVLGQGPQFIFQYYEKEERGRGNFPDRFSARQFPNYSSELNVNALLLGDSALYLCASSPGTSGGNEQFFGPGTRLTVL.

This clonotype occurred a few times. The rearrangement uses TRBV7-8 and TRBJ2-1; 9 bases line up with TRBD2. Germline trimming cut 0 bases from V and 0 bases from J; bases unmatched to any gene: 6. Looked up from germline, CDR1 is SGHVS and CDR2 is FQNEAQ. This CDR3 has 18 residues. CDR3 region: CASSLARRGGGSYNEQFF. In DNA, the CDR3 is TGTGCCAGCAGCTTAGCAAGGCGGGGGGGTGGCTCCTACAATGAGCAGTTCTTC.

J is TRBJ2-5 and V is TRBV7-8, with TRBD2 identical over 13 bases. Looked up from germline, CDR1 is SGHVS and CDR2 is FQNEAQ. This CDR3 region has 20 residues. V gave up 7 bases and J gave up 0 bases; unmatched junction bases: 17. In nucleotides, the CDR3 is TGTGCCAGCATCGAACCCCCAGGGACTAGCGGGGTACAGTACCAAGAGACCCAGTACTTC. As protein: CASIEPPGTSGVQYQETQYF.

The J gene is TRBJ2-5, the V gene TRBV12-3 or TRBV12-4; D is perhaps TRBD1 or TRBD2 (5 bases each). Trimming took 6 bases from V and 1 from J, leaving 9 bases between them. This CDR3 region has 13 residues. CDR3 sequence: CASRSGTQETQYF. In DNA, the CDR3 is TGTGCCAGCAGATCCGGGACCCAAGAGACCCAGTACTTC.

This clonotype was counted between two and nine times. The V gene is TRBV2, the J gene TRBJ2-5, with 8 bases matching TRBD1. Germline CDR1 SNHLY, CDR2 FYNNEI. The CDR3 runs to 15 residues. The V and J ends lost 1 base and 4 bases, in that order; junction bases with no gene match: 5. CDR3 sequence: CASSEGTGKGETQYF. The CDR3 coding sequence is TGTGCCAGCAGTGAAGGGACAGGGAAGGGAGAGACCCAGTACTTC.

This clonotype was counted only a few times. The chain joins TRBV9 to TRBJ1-4, with 7 bases fitting TRBD1. Germline V gene sequence: CDR1 SGDLS, CDR2 YYNGEE. The CDR3 contains 15 residues. Germline trimming cut 4 bases from V and 3 bases from J; bases unmatched to any gene: 6. The CDR3 spells CASSSAGGPNEKLFF. The CDR3 nucleotides read TGTGCCAGCAGCTCCGCAGGGGGGCCTAATGAAAAACTGTTTTTT.

This chain joins TRBV6-5 and TRBJ1-3; maybe TRBD1 (5 bases). The V gene's germline CDR1 is MNHEY and CDR2 SVGAGI. Trimming took off 5 bases at V and 8 bases at J, with 25 bases between the two ends. This CDR3 has 17 residues. The CDR3 region is CASSLSAGRVAPDTIYF. In DNA form, the CDR3 reads TGTGCCAGCAGTCTCAGCGCAGGGCGGGTCGCTCCGGACACCATATATTTT.

The CDR3 is CASSPGTAINYGYTF. CDR3 nucleotide sequence: TGTGCCAGCAGCCCCGGGACAGCAATTAACTATGGCTACACCTTC. The chain recombines TRBV5-5 with TRBJ1-2; 7 nucleotides align to TRBD1. V trimming: 4 bases; J trimming: 1 base; junction bases outside the gene matches: 7. The CDR3 is 15 residues long. Germline V CDR1 and CDR2: SGHKS, YYEKEE (reference sequence).

This clonotype was observed at least ten times. The chain couples TRBV23-1 to TRBJ2-7, with D possibly being TRBD1 (5 bases). TRBV23-1 falls under the ORF class, with uncertain function. The CDR3 sequence is 14 residues long. Trimming cost V 2 bases and J 1 base, with 9 bases left between them. The CDR3 DNA reads as TGCGCCAGCAGTCAAGCGACAGAGTCCTACGAGCAGTACTTC. It is translated as CASSQATESYEQYF.

The genes are TRBV6-5 and TRBJ2-5; D not certain. Deletions cut 0 bases from V and 5 bases from J, with 13 bases between. CDR1 is MNHEY and CDR2 is SVGAGI in the germline V gene. The CDR3 totals 15 residues. Here the CDR3 reads CASSYSAGAGETQYF. CDR3 nucleotide sequence: TGTGCCAGCAGTTACTCGGCAGGCGCCGGTGAGACCCAGTACTTC.